The 27 T cell receptor beta chains in this list originate from one sample, sequenced in a study of blood T cell repertoires in COVID-19. Clones were sequenced by immunoSEQ multiplex PCR, and TCRdb holds only the in-frame ones, with some missing. The data contain roughly 350,000 clones, over 80% of them seen just once; the ten biggest clones take up just under 6.5%. The source material was peripheral blood. The receptor set was obtained from a woman in her forties or fifties with COVID-19, enrolled during active disease.

This clone showed up just once. V is TRBV7-2 and J is TRBJ2-2, with a tentative D call TRBD2 (5 bases). CDR1 and CDR2 (germline): SGHTA, FQGNSA. This CDR3 has 16 amino acids. The germline V and J ends were trimmed by 5 bases and 0 bases, with 13 bases remaining between them. The CDR3 here is CASSIRSGTNTGELFF. CDR3 coding DNA: TGTGCCAGCAGCATTAGATCCGGGACGAACACCGGGGAGCTGTTTTTT.

V usage is TRBV27 and J usage is TRBJ2-7; 9 nucleotides match TRBD2. Germline loops: CDR1 MNHEY, CDR2 SMNVEV (reference sequence). V lost 5 bases and J lost 3; bases outside the gene matches: 5. The CDR3 has 14 residues. The CDR3 DNA sequence: TGTGCCAGCAGTCAAACGACTAGCGGCTACGAGCAGTACTTC. As protein: CASSQTTSGYEQYF.

This sequence joins TRBV28 and TRBJ2-3, with 11 bases identical to TRBD2. V lost 4 bases and J lost 2; bases outside the gene matches: 8. Per the germline V gene, CDR1 is MDHEN and CDR2 is SYDVKM. This CDR3 comprises 17 residues. CDR3 DNA sequence: TGTGCCAGCAGTTCTCGAGGACTAGCGGGTCCCACAGATACGCAGTATTTT. Translated, it gives CASSSRGLAGPTDTQYF.

The rearrangement uses TRBV3-1 (or the pseudogene TRBV3-2) and TRBJ2-7, with a possible D match to TRBD1 (5 bases). The CDR3 has 15 amino acids. Germline loops: CDR1 LGHDT, CDR2 YNNKEL (reference sequence). V lost 8 bases to trimming and J lost 6 bases, with 23 bases between them. The CDR3 DNA follows: TGTGCCAGCCCCCGGCGTCTCAAGGGGCCGGTCGAGCAGTACTTC. Amino acids: CASPRRLKGPVEQYF.

V is TRBV5-1 and J is TRBJ2-2, with 7 bases aligning to TRBD2. The trim removed 1 base at V and 7 bases at J, leaving 4 bases unmatched. Germline V CDR1 and CDR2: SGHRS, YFSETQ. This CDR3 has 14 residues. The chain's CDR3 is CASSLTAGVGELFF. In DNA form, the CDR3 reads TGCGCCAGCAGCTTGACCGCGGGAGTCGGGGAGCTGTTTTTT.

This chain connects TRBV20-1 to TRBJ1-2, with D uncertain. The CDR3 runs to 10 residues. V lost 6 bases to trimming and J lost 3 bases, with 5 bases between them. CDR1 and CDR2 from the germline V gene are DFQATT and SNEGSKA (reference sequence). The CDR3 region has the DNA TGCAGTGCCGAGGACTATGGCTACACCTTC. It is translated as CSAEDYGYTF.

The rearrangement joins TRBV10-3 to TRBJ1-1; TRBD1 aligns across 7 bases. CDR1 ENHRY and CDR2 SYGVKD come from the germline V gene. The CDR3 runs 14 residues. V dropped 3 bases and J dropped 5; count of bases not matched to a gene: 6. CDR3 coding DNA: TGTGCCATCAGTGAACAGGGGAGTACGACTGAAGCTTTCTTT. It is translated as CAISEQGSTTEAFF.

This clone occurred once. This chain connects TRBV5-4 to TRBJ1-2, with a possible D match to TRBD1 (5 bases). The CDR3 consists of 14 residues. Germline CDR1 SGHNT, CDR2 YYREEE (reference sequence). V was pared by 4 bases and J by 4 bases, with 14 bases between. CDR3 amino acids: CASSGDGGGYGYTF. CDR3 nucleotide sequence: TGTGCCAGCAGCGGGGACGGGGGAGGCTATGGCTACACCTTC.

Here the CDR3 reads CATHPNGGRAYETQYF. The CDR3 DNA sequence: TGTGCCACCCACCCCAATGGCGGGAGGGCGTACGAGACCCAGTACTTC. The chain employs TRBV15 and TRBJ2-5, with 9 bases lining up with TRBD2. Germline V gene lookup returns CDR1 LNHNV and CDR2 YYDKDF (reference sequence). The V segment lost 8 bases and the J segment 5 bases; nucleotides outside the gene matches: 15. This CDR3 comprises 16 residues. Drawing the rest from reference TRBV15 and TRBJ2-5, the complete variable domain is DAMVIQNPRYQVTQFGKPVTLSCSQTLNHNVMYWYQQKSSQAPKLLFHYYDKDFNNEADTPDNFQSRRPNTSFCFLDIRSPGLGDTAMYLCATHPNGGRAYETQYFGPGTRLLVL.

This chain uses TRBV5-1 with TRBJ2-3; 8 bases match TRBD2. CDR1 and CDR2 from the germline V gene are SGHRS and YFSETQ. CDR3 size: 17 residues. With 0 bases clipped from V and 1 base from J, the junction kept 7 bases outside the gene matches. The CDR3 region is CASSLAPGSGGTDTQYF. The CDR3 coding sequence is TGCGCCAGCAGCTTGGCCCCGGGTAGCGGGGGCACAGATACGCAGTATTTT.

J is TRBJ1-2 and V is TRBV5-4; maybe TRBD1 (6 bases). CDR1 and CDR2 (germline): SGHNT, YYREEE (reference sequence). Trimming took 1 base from V and 8 from J, leaving 18 bases between them. CDR3 length equals 15 residues. The CDR3 region is CASSLRGGAVRGYTF. CDR3 sequence (DNA): TGTGCCAGCAGCTTGCGGGGGGGCGCAGTGCGGGGCTACACCTTC.

CDR3: CASGIKGRDEQYF. CDR3 DNA: TGTGCCAGTGGTATAAAGGGGAGGGACGAGCAGTACTTC. The V gene is TRBV12-3 or TRBV12-4, the J gene TRBJ2-7; 7 nucleotides align to TRBD2. After removal of 9 bases from V and 5 bases from J, the junction contained 10 bases not matched to a gene. CDR3 length: 13 residues.

The rearrangement joins TRBV19 to TRBJ2-7, with 7 nucleotides matching TRBD1. The CDR3 consists of 13 residues. V shed 9 bases, J shed 2 bases, and the junction held 7 bases outside the gene matches. Germline V gene sequence: CDR1 LNHDA, CDR2 SQIVND (reference sequence). CDR3 region: CASQSTGTYEQYF. In nucleotides, the CDR3 is TGTGCCAGCCAGTCGACAGGGACCTACGAGCAGTACTTC.

The chain is built from TRBV6-1 and TRBJ1-1; D is ambiguous. Germline CDR1 MNHNS, CDR2 SASEGT. V shed 1 base and J shed 11 bases, with 17 bases lying between them. The CDR3 consists of 14 residues. The CDR3 sequence is CASSEVRRQTTAFF. The CDR3 DNA reads as TGTGCCAGCAGTGAAGTTAGACGGCAGACAACGGCTTTCTTT.

V is TRBV7-2 and J is TRBJ2-7, with a possible D match to TRBD1 (6 bases). The germline V gene has CDR1 SGHTA and CDR2 FQGNSA. Trimming left V 1 base short and J 3 bases short, with 10 bases between. This CDR3 contains 14 residues. The CDR3 DNA reads TGTGCCAGCAGCTTAGACGGCAGGGGCTACGAGCAGTACTTC. Encoded protein: CASSLDGRGYEQYF.

This chain uses TRBV19 with TRBJ2-3; D is unresolved. The CDR3 extends over 15 amino acids. The germline V gene encodes CDR1 LNHDA and CDR2 SQIVND (reference sequence). The V end was cut by 1 base, the J end by 2 bases, with 10 bases between. DNA of the CDR3: TGTGCCAGTAGTATAGGGGCTACCTTCACAGATACGCAGTATTTT. Translation gives CASSIGATFTDTQYF. Together with reference TRBV19 and TRBJ2-3, the CDR3 gives the full variable domain: DGGITQSPKYLFRKEGQNVTLSCEQNLNHDAMYWYRQDPGQGLRLIYYSQIVNDFQKGDIAEGYSVSREKKESFPLTVTSAQKNPTAFYLCASSIGATFTDTQYFGPGTRLTVL.

J is TRBJ1-1 and V is TRBV30; 7 bases line up with TRBD1. The CDR3 covers 14 residues. Germline values: CDR1 GTSNPN, CDR2 SVGIG (reference sequence). The junction had 8 bases not matched to a gene; V was cut back by 7 bases and J by 0 bases. The CDR3 loop reads CAFRWTGMNTEAFF. The DNA of the CDR3 is TGTGCCTTCCGCTGGACAGGTATGAACACTGAAGCTTTCTTT.

This clone was observed a handful of times. The junction does not match germline at one end; this may be a read error. The V call is TRBV7-7, the J call TRBJ2-2; a weak D match, TRBD2 (6 bases). This CDR3 is 16 amino acids long. In germline, CDR1 is SSHAT, CDR2 FNYEAQ (reference sequence). The CDR3 sequence: CASSFLGREDTGELFF. In DNA, the CDR3 is TGTGCTAGCAGCTTTTTGGGCAGGGAGGACACCGGGGAGCTGTTTTTT.

This clone was found many times. The V and J genes are TRBV21-1 and TRBJ2-7; the D segment call TRBD1 is taken from the table without a DNA check. TRBV21-1 is classified as a pseudogene. This CDR3 region has 15 residues. The CDR3 nucleotides are TGTGCCAGCAGCAAAGCAGTGGGCGCGAGCTACGAGCAGTACTTC. Its translation is CASSKAVGASYEQYF.

This rearrangement joins TRBV27 to TRBJ2-5; no clear D gene. This CDR3 contains 12 residues. Trimming left V 7 bases short and J 1 base short, with 7 bases between. The germline V gene has CDR1 MNHEY and CDR2 SMNVEV (reference sequence). CDR3 residues: CASTSPQETQYF. The CDR3 coding sequence is TGTGCCAGCACATCCCCCCAAGAGACCCAGTACTTC.

This clone was seen a few times. The chain links TRBV5-6 to TRBJ1-6; possibly TRBD1 for D (5 bases). The V and J ends lost 1 base and 9 bases respectively, with 17 bases between them. The germline V gene has CDR1 SGHDT and CDR2 YYEEEE. The CDR3 contains 16 residues. Written as DNA, the CDR3 is TGTGCCAGCAGCTTGAGAAGGGGCGCGGGAGGTTCACCCCTCCACTTT. It yields the protein CASSLRRGAGGSPLHF.

The chain joins TRBV12-5 to TRBJ1-2; 8 nucleotides line up with TRBD1. Germline trimming cut 1 base from V and 7 bases from J; bases unmatched to any gene: 2. Germline lookup yields CDR1 LGHNT and CDR2 FRNRAP. The CDR3 runs 13 residues. The CDR3 coding sequence is TGTGCTAGTGGTTTGGAGACAGGGGCTGGCTACACCTTC. Residues: CASGLETGAGYTF.

The rearrangement links TRBV11-2 to TRBJ1-1; a weak D match, TRBD1 (5 bases). V shed 0 bases and J shed 11 bases, with 13 bases lying between them. Germline CDR1 and CDR2: SGHAT and FQNNGV. This CDR3 has 13 amino acids. The CDR3 reads CASSLEPGVDAFF. The CDR3, as DNA: TGTGCCAGCAGCTTAGAACCGGGGGTTGATGCTTTCTTT.

This chain uses TRBV23-1 with TRBJ1-2; 7 bases map to TRBD1. TRBV23-1 is an ORF; its function is uncertain. The CDR3 spans 15 residues. Germline trimming cut 2 bases from V and 3 bases from J; bases unmatched to any gene: 6. The CDR3 loop is CASSQQTGFDYGYTF. DNA for the CDR3: TGCGCCAGCAGTCAACAGACAGGGTTCGACTATGGCTACACCTTC.

The chain recombines TRBV6-6 with TRBJ2-1, with TRBD2 matching 8 bases. V lost 5 bases, J lost 5 bases, and 5 bases stayed unmatched. The CDR3 totals 14 residues. CDR1 MNHNY and CDR2 SVGAGI come from the germline V gene (reference sequence). DNA for the CDR3: TGTGCCAGCAGTGAGGGGACTAGTCACAATGAGCAGTTCTTC. Translating gives CASSEGTSHNEQFF.

This clone was detected once. This chain joins TRBV21-1 and TRBJ1-5; TRBD1, the table's D call, lacks a check against the DNA. TRBV21-1 is a documented pseudogene. CDR3 length: 17 residues. The CDR3 loop reads CASSSPARGVRNQPQHF. The DNA for the CDR3 is TGTGCCAGCAGCTCCCCCGCCAGGGGGGTTCGGAATCAGCCCCAGCATTTT.

V usage is TRBV7-9 and J usage is TRBJ1-5, with 12 bases that match TRBD1. The V gene end was trimmed by 4 bases and the J gene end by 6 bases; junction bases not matched to a gene: 16. Germline V gene data show CDR1 as SEHNR and CDR2 as FQNEAQ (reference sequence). The CDR3 contains 19 residues. CDR3 sequence reads: CASSSPPGQGARAGQPQHF. Written as DNA, the CDR3 is TGTGCCAGCAGCTCTCCCCCGGGACAGGGGGCGCGGGCGGGTCAGCCCCAGCATTTT. Based on the CDR3 plus reference TRBV7-9 and TRBJ1-5, the full variable domain is DTGVSQNPRHKITKRGQNVTFRCDPISEHNRLYWYRQTLGQGPEFLTYFQNEAQLEKSRLLSDRFSAERPKGSFSTLEIQRTEQGDSAMYLCASSSPPGQGARAGQPQHFGDGTRLSIL.